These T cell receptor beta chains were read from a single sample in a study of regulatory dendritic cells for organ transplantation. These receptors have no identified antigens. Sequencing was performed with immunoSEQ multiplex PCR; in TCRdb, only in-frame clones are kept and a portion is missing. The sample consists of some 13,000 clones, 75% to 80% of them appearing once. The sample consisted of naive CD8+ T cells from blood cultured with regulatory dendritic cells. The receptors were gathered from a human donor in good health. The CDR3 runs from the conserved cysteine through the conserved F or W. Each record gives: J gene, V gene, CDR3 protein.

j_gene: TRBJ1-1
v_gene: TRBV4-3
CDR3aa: CASSQGVNTEAFF

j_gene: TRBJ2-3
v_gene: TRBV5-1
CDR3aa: CASTAITGGRDTQYF

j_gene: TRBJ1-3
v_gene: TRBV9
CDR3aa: CASSVEGVAGGPGNTIYF

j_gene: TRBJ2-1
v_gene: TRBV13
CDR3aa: CASSVRDIYNEQFF

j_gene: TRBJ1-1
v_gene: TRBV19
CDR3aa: CASRQGATEAFF

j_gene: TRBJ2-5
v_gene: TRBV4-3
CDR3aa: CASSPTTPAGGPLSQETQYF

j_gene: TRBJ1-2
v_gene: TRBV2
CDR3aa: CASRDRTQANYGYTF

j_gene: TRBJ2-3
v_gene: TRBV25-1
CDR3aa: CASNRQGSPDTQYF

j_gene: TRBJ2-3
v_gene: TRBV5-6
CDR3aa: CASSLLGDTQYF

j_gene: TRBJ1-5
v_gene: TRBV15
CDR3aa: CATSRERGNQPQHF

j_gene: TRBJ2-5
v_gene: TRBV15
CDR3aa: CATSSRTGGETQYF